This entry features one T cell receptor beta chain sequence. This entry comes from a study of T cells in tuberculosis. About the study: T cells were selected with CD1B tetramers loaded with glucose monomycolate.

Germline CDR1 SNHLY, CDR2 FYNNEI. The CDR3 spans 12 residues. V lost 6 bases and J 6 bases, leaving 12 bases between the germline ends. Cells were sorted from thawed PBMC rested overnight and stained with GMM-loaded CD1B tetramer, viability dye and anti-CD3. The lipid loaded on the CD1B tetramers was C32 glucose monomycolate from Rhodococcus equi. PBMC for tetramer sorting were first depleted of CD14-expressing monocytes. TCR-alpha and TCR-beta chains were sequenced unpaired. The protocol was immunoSEQ multiplex PCR, while the TCRdb copy is restricted to in-frame clones and leaves out a portion. The table records roughly 60,000 clones, about 86% of them present only once.

The chain couples TRBV2 to TRBJ2-7; possible D gene TRBD1, 6 bases. The sample was CD1b-GMM tetramer-negative cells sorted from PBMCs. The sequence came from an adult woman with latent tuberculosis. CDR3 protein: CASSTGTGEQYF. In DNA, the CDR3 is TGTGCCAGCAGCACAGGGACGGGCGAGCAGTACTTC.